This entry lists 7 T cell receptor beta chains sequenced from one sample in a study of cytomegalovirus exposure and HLA in healthy donors. With 60 Vbeta and 13 Jbeta primers, the PCR was carried out. Profiled with immunoSEQ multiplex PCR; TCRdb holds only in-frame clones, not every one. Found here are about 90,000 clones, roughly 78% of them singletons; the top ten hold about 4.5%. The material sequenced was PBMCs. These receptors all stem from a middle-aged woman in good health and CMV-seropositive.

The V gene is TRBV19, the J gene TRBJ1-2; TRBD1 matches 7 bases. Germline CDR1 LNHDA, CDR2 SQIVND (reference sequence). The CDR3 has 14 amino acids. The junction had 5 bases not matched to a gene; V was cut back by 1 base and J by 6 bases. DNA of the CDR3: TGTGCCAGTAGTATAGGAGACAGGGTAAATGGCTACACCTTC. The encoded protein is CASSIGDRVNGYTF.

This sequence joins TRBV19 and TRBJ2-1; 13 nucleotides line up with TRBD2. V trimming: 4 bases; J trimming: 6 bases; junction bases outside the gene matches: 6. Germline loops: CDR1 LNHDA, CDR2 SQIVND (reference sequence). This CDR3 has 16 residues. CDR3 sequence: CASSTSGTSGTNEQFF. In DNA, the CDR3 is TGTGCCAGTAGTACTTCCGGGACTAGCGGGACCAATGAGCAGTTCTTC.

V is TRBV14 and J is TRBJ1-5; D remains unclear. Trimming removed 0 bases at V and 6 bases at J, with 6 bases between. CDR3 length: 13 residues. Per the germline V gene, CDR1 is SGHDN and CDR2 is FVKESK. The CDR3 loop reads CASSQDWSQPQHF. Here the CDR3 DNA reads TGTGCCAGCAGCCAAGATTGGAGTCAGCCCCAGCATTTT.

The genes are TRBV19 and TRBJ1-1; maybe TRBD1 (5 bases). The CDR3 is made up of 13 amino acids. With 5 bases removed from V and 9 bases from J, the gap between germline ends came to 16 bases. The germline V gene has CDR1 LNHDA and CDR2 SQIVND (reference sequence). The chain's CDR3 is CASSPGGVEKAFF. DNA for the CDR3: TGTGCCAGTAGTCCGGGGGGGGTGGAGAAAGCTTTCTTT.

The V and J genes are TRBV28 and TRBJ2-1; the match to TRBD2 covers 14 bases. V lost 6 bases, J lost 5 bases, and 15 bases stayed unmatched. CDR3 length: 19 residues. From germline, CDR1 is MDHEN and CDR2 SYDVKM. CDR3 bases: TGTGCCAGCAGCTCACCGGGACTAGCGGGAGAAGGGCGGGACAATGAGCAGTTCTTC. Translation: CASSSPGLAGEGRDNEQFF.

V usage is TRBV9 and J usage is TRBJ2-1; D is undetermined. The V gene lost 0 bases and the J gene lost 3 bases, with 19 bases spanning the gap. CDR1 is SGDLS and CDR2 is YYNGEE in the germline V gene. This CDR3 is built from 18 residues. This chain's CDR3 is CASSVEASKYISYNEQFF. CDR3 nucleotide sequence: TGTGCCAGCAGCGTAGAAGCCTCTAAATATATAAGCTACAATGAGCAGTTCTTC.

The rearrangement links TRBV5-4 to TRBJ2-1; TRBD2 aligns across 7 bases. The CDR3 spans 16 residues. The V gene end was trimmed by 4 bases and the J gene end by 5 bases; junction bases not matched to a gene: 12. The germline V gene has CDR1 SGHNT and CDR2 YYREEE (reference sequence). CDR3 DNA sequence: TGTGCCAGCAGCCCTCCCGTTGGGGGAGGGGACAATGAGCAGTTCTTC. Translation: CASSPPVGGGDNEQFF.